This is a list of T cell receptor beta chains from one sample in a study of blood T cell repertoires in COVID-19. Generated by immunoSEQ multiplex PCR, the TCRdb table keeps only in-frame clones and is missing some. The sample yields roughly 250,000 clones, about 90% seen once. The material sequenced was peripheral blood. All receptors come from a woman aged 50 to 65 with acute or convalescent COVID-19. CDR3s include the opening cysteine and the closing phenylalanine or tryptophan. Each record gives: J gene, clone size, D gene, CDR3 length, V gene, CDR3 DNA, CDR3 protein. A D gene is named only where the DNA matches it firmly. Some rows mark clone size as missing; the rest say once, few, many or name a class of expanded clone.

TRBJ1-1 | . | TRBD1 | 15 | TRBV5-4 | TGTGCCAGCAGCTATCCGGGACAGGGGAACACTGAAGCTTTCTTT | CASSYPGQGNTEAFF
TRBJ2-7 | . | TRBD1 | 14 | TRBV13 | TGTGCCAGCAGCTCCGGACAGGGAGATTACGAGCAGTACTTC | CASSSGQGDYEQYF
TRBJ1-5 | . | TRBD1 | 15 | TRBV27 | TGTGCCAGCAGTTTTTCGGGACAGCTTAATCAGCCCCAGCATTTT | CASSFSGQLNQPQHF
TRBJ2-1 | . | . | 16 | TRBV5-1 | TGCGCCAGCAGCTTGGTCGCCGTGAGCTCCTACAATGAGCAGTTCTTC | CASSLVAVSSYNEQFF
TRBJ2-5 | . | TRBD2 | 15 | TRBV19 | TGTGCCAGTAGTACTCCGACTAGCGGCGAAGAGACCCAGTACTTC | CASSTPTSGEETQYF
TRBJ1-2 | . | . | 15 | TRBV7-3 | TGTGCCAGCAGCTTAAATTACAGGGAGAGGGAGGGCTACACCTTC | CASSLNYREREGYTF
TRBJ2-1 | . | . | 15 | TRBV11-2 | TGTGCCAGCAGCTCTCTAAGGGGCGTTTACAATGAGCAGTTCTTC | CASSSLRGVYNEQFF
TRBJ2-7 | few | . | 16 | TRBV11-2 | TGTGCCAGCAGCTATGGAGCTGCCGGAGGAACCTACGAGCAGTACTTC | CASSYGAAGGTYEQYF
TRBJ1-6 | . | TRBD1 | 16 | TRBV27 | TGTGCCAGCAGTCCCCTCGGGACAGGGGTTCGGTCACCCCTCCACTTT | CASSPLGTGVRSPLHF
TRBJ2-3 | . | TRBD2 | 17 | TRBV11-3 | TGTGCCAGCAGCTCAGGCGGACTAGCGGGAGTCACAGATACGCAGTATTTT | CASSSGGLAGVTDTQYF
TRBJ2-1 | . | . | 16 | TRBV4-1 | TGCGCCAGCAGCCAGCCCGTCGGAGGGAGGAGTAATGAGCAGTTCTTC | CASSQPVGGRSNEQFF
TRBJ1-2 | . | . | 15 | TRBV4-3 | TGCGCCAGCAGCCAAGAGAACTCCAGGGGTGGTGGCTACACCTTC | CASSQENSRGGGYTF
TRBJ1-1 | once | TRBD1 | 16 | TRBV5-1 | TGCGCCAGCAGCTTGTTCTACGGACAGGGCGGGACTGAAGCTTTCTTT | CASSLFYGQGGTEAFF
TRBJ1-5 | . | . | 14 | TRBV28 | TGTGCCAGTATTGGACAGCCCGATAATCAGCCCCAGCATTTT | CASIGQPDNQPQHF
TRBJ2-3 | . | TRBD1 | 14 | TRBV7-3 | TGTGCCAGCAGCTCACAGGGGTTCGCAGATACGCAGTATTTT | CASSSQGFADTQYF
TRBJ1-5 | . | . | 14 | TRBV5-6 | TGTGCCAGCAGCCCCGCTATAAGCAATCAGCCCCAGCATTTT | CASSPAISNQPQHF
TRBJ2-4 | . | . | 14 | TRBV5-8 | TGTGCCAGCAGCAGTGGGCGGGGCCGGGACATTCAGTACTTC | CASSSGRGRDIQYF
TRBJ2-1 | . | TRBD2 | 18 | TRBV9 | TGTGCCAGCAGCCCCGCTAGCGGGAACCAGGTTGACTACAATGAGCAGTTCTTC | CASSPASGNQVDYNEQFF
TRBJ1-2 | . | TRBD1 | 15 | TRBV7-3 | TGTGCCAGCAGCCCCCAGCGAACAGGGGCGTCCGGCTACACCTTC | CASSPQRTGASGYTF
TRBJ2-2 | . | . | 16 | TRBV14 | TGTGCCAGCAGCCAAGATAAAATATATCGGACCGGGGAGCTGTTTTTT | CASSQDKIYRTGELFF
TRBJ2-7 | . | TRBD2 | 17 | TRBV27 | TGTGCCAGCAATCCCGGCCCCGGACTAGCGGGAGGTCACGAGCAGTACTTC | CASNPGPGLAGGHEQYF
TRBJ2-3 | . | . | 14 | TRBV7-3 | TGTGCCAGCAGCTGGGCGTCGGGCACAGATACGCAGTATTTT | CASSWASGTDTQYF
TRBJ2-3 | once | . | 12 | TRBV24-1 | TGTGCCACCAGCCCGCGGGGCCATACGCAGTATTTT | CATSPRGHTQYF
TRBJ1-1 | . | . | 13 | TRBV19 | TGTGCCAGTAGTAGTTGGAGGAACACTGAAGCTTTCTTT | CASSSWRNTEAFF
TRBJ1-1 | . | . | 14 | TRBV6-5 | TGTGCCAGCAGCGTATGGGGGCTGAACACTGAAGCTTTCTTT | CASSVWGLNTEAFF
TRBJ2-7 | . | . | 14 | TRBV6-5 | TGTGCCAGCACCCCGGGACTGGGAACCTACGAGCAGTACTTC | CASTPGLGTYEQYF
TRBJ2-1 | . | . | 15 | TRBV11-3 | TGTGCCAGCAGCTGGTCCGGGAGAAACTACAATGAGCAGTTCTTC | CASSWSGRNYNEQFF
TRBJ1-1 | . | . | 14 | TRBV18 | TGTGCCAGCTCACCTGGGGGGGGATGGACTGAAGCTTTCTTT | CASSPGGGWTEAFF
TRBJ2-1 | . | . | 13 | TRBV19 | TGTGCCAGTAGTATAGGGGCGTACAATGAGCAGTTCTTC | CASSIGAYNEQFF
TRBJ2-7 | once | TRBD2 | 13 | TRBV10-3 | TGTGCCACCAGTAGCGGGGCCTGGGGGGAGCAGTACTTC | CATSSGAWGEQYF
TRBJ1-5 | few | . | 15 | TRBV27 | TGTGCCAGCAGAGCGGGGGGGGCTAGCAATCAGCCCCAGCATTTT | CASRAGGASNQPQHF
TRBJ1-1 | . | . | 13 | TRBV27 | TGTGCCAGCAAAAGGGGGGGAGGCACTGAAGCTTTCTTT | CASKRGGGTEAFF
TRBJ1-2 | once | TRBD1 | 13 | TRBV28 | TGTGCCAGCAGTTCGACAGGGGCGCTGGGCTACACCTTC | CASSSTGALGYTF
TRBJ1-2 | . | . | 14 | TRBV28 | TGTGCCAGCAGTTTAAAGTGGAGTATTGATGGCTACACCTTC | CASSLKWSIDGYTF
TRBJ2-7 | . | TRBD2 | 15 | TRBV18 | TGTGCCAGCTCACCTGGGGCGGGGGGGAACTACGAGCAGTACTTC | CASSPGAGGNYEQYF
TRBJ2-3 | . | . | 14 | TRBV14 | TGTGCCAGCAGCGATCATCGTGGCGGTCATACGCAGTATTTT | CASSDHRGGHTQYF
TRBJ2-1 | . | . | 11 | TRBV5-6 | TGTGCCAGCAGCTTGGAGGAGGAGCAGTTCTTC | CASSLEEEQFF
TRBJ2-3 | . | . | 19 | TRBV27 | TGTGCCAGCAGTCCTCCCCCTCTTCTACTCACAGTTACCACAGATACGCAGTATTTT | CASSPPPLLLTVTTDTQYF
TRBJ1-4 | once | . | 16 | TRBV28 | TGTGCCAGCTCTGACAGGTTCCTAGCCTCCAATGAAAAACTGTTTTTT | CASSDRFLASNEKLFF
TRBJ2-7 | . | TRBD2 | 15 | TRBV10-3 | TGTGCCATCAGTGAGTCGAGTAGCGGGAGCTACGAGCAGTACTTC | CAISESSSGSYEQYF
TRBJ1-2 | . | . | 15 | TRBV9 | TGTGCCAGCAGCGCCTCAGCATTCCAGGGGAGAGGCTACACCTTC | CASSASAFQGRGYTF
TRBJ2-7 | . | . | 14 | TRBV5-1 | TGCGCCAGCAGCATGACGACAGGCTCCTACGAGCAGTACTTC | CASSMTTGSYEQYF
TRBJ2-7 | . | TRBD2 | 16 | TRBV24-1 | TGTGCCACCGCCCCCGGCGGCCTAGCGGGAGTATACGAGCAGTACTTC | CATAPGGLAGVYEQYF
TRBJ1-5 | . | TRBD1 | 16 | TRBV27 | TGTGCCAGCAGTTTATCGTCCGGGACAGGGCTCCAGCCCCAGCATTTT | CASSLSSGTGLQPQHF
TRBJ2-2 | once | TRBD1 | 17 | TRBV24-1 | TGTGCCACCAGTGATCCAACCGGGACAGCAATATCCGGGGAGCTGTTTTTT | CATSDPTGTAISGELFF
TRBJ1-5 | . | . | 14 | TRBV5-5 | TGTGCCAGCAGCTTGGACAGGCTGGATCAGCCCCAGCATTTT | CASSLDRLDQPQHF
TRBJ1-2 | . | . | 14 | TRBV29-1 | TGCAGCGTACTCCCCCAGGGCGGAAACTATGGCTACACCTTC | CSVLPQGGNYGYTF
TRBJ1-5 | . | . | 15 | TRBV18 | TGTGCCAGCTCCCAAGGCTGGGGGGGCGATCAGCCCCAGCATTTT | CASSQGWGGDQPQHF
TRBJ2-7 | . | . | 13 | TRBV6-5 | TGTGCCAGCGGGTTGGGGGGATCCTACGAGCAGTACTTC | CASGLGGSYEQYF
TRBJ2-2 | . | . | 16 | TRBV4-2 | TGTGCCAGCGCGTCTAGGGGCAGGGGCAACACCGGGGAGCTGTTTTTT | CASASRGRGNTGELFF
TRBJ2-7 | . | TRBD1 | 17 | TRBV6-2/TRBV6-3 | TGTGCCAGCAGTCCGGGACAGGGGGCTTCGAGCTCCTACGAGCAGTACTTC | CASSPGQGASSSYEQYF
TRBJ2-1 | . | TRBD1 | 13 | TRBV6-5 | TGTGCCAGCAGCGTGGGACAGGTCAATGAGCAGTTCTTC | CASSVGQVNEQFF
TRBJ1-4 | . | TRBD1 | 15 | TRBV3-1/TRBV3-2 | TGTGCCAGCAGCCACGTGACAGGGGCGGTTGAAAAACTGTTTTTT | CASSHVTGAVEKLFF
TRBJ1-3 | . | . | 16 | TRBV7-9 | TGTGCCAGCAGCTTAGACACAGGGACCTCTGGAAACACCATATATTTT | CASSLDTGTSGNTIYF